This T cell receptor (beta chain) was observed in a study of Ad26.COV2.S vaccination and SARS-CoV-2 variants (TCRdb year 2021). With regard to the full study: Donors in the vaccine arm were drawn from COV1001, a multicentre, randomized, double-blind, placebo-controlled phase I-IIa trial testing Ad26.COV2.S in healthy adults. Blinding of investigators to trial group allocation was maintained during experiments and outcome assessment. Ad26.COV2.S was administered intramuscularly at a dose of 5x10^10 or 1x10^11 viral particles, either as one shot or as two shots given 56 days apart. Trial participants were randomized into five groups of five, in which low-dose or high-dose Ad26.COV2.S was given once or twice, or placebo was given on both occasions. The specificity and breadth of SARS-CoV-2-reactive T cell receptors after Ad26.COV2.S vaccination were assessed by TCRbeta repertoire sequencing. A total of approximately 32 samples were included in the TCR-sequenced set, comprising some 20 Ad26.COV2.S vaccine recipients, 5 placebo recipients and 8 SARS-CoV-2 convalescent individuals.

Comment on this clone: The clone's antigen remains unknown. Nothing much larger sits one base from this clone, and base qualities are not available.

The immunoSEQ Assay was used to sequence TCRbeta CDR3 regions. After extraction, genomic DNA underwent amplification by bias-controlled multiplex PCR, followed by high-throughput sequencing. Per the source publication's procedure: To quantify the absolute abundance of every unique TCRbeta CDR3 region, sequences were collapsed and filtered. T cell fraction was estimated by normalization of TCRbeta template counts to usable DNA, with usable DNA being measured through amplification of reference genes present in all nucleated cells. Repertoire TCRs were annotated as SARS-CoV-2-specific by exact matching of V gene, CDR3 amino acid sequence and J gene to a known reactive TCR set. MIRA supplied the reference SARS-CoV-2 TCR set, which was filtered for enrichment in COVID-19-positive ImmuneCODE repertoires so that public or cross-reactive TCRs were removed. Based on the MIRA antigens, annotated TCRs were further analysed at the level of specific ORF or position within ORF. Breadth was defined as the number of annotated unique rearrangements divided by the total number of unique productive rearrangements, and depth was defined as the summed frequency of the annotated unique rearrangements. Two-sided Wilcoxon rank-sum tests were applied when comparing TCR breadth between groups. TCRdb obtained this table from immuneACCESS and retained in-frame rearrangements with V and J assigned. These tables miss some clones; where compared with another copy, unresolved V genes account for less than half of the shortfall, and the remainder is unexplained. That table gives V, J and clone size, and the DNA gave D and trimming. Recorded for this sample are 350,000 to 500,000 clones; about 88% of them occurred a single time. The ten largest clones represent just over 2.5% of the sample.

The treatment or condition label of this sample denotes: approximately 18 received Ad26.COV2.S at low or high dose, single or two shots; roughly five received placebo; per-sample allocation not given. Repertoires of vaccine and placebo recipients were sequenced from samples taken on day 63 after the first injection. In Cohort 1b, 25 or so adults aged 18-55 years were enrolled at a single site in Boston, USA, between 29 July and 7 August 2020. Ad26.COV2.S consisted of a replication-incompetent adenovirus type 26 vector by which a prefusion-stabilized SARS-CoV-2 spike protein from the original Wuhan strain was expressed. Relative to germline, V is missing 3 bases and J is missing 3 bases, with 11 bases of the junction outside any gene match. CDR1 and CDR2 are drawn from the germline V gene: SGHAT, FQNNGV. CDR3 length: 16 amino acids, cysteine to phenylalanine. Only the CDR3 portion is preserved as DNA: 48 bases, with reading frame beginning at the first base.

Broad study findings and their caveats: Non-spike TCR breadth was comparable between vaccine and placebo recipients, consistent with the vaccine containing only spike. After vaccination, substantial breadth of spike-specific CD8+ and CD4+ T cell responses was reported. The authors noted that the TCR breadth and depth analyses may have underestimated total T cell responses. Comparing responses between vaccine doses or regimens was not something the study was powered to do. Compared with placebo recipients, Ad26.COV2.S recipients showed higher spike-specific TCR breadth (P = 0.0014).

The receptor was isolated from a person between 18 and 60 years old who received the Ad26.COV2.S COVID-19 vaccine or a placebo. The material was peripheral blood, obtained in a trial of Ad26.COV2.S vaccine versus placebo. The sequence links TRBV11-2 to TRBJ2-7; TRBD1 fits 7 bases in the junction. The nucleotides are TGTGCCAGCAGCTTCCCAGGGCGGACAGGAGACTACGAGCAGTACTTC. It encodes CASSFPGRTGDYEQYF.